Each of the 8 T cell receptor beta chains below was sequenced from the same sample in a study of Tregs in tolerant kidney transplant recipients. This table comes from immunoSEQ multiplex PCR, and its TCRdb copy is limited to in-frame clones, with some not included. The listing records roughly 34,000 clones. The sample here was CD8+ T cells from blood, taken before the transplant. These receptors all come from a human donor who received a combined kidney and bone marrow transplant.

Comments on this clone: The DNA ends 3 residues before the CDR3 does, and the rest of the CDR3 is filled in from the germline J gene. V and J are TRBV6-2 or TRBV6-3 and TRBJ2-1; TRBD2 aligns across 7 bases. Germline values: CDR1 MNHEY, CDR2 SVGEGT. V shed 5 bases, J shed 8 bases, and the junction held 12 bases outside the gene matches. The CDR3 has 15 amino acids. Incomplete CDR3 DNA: TGTGCCAGCAGTCCCCACGCGGGGGAAAGGTATGAG. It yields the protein CASSPHAGERYE. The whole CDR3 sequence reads CASSPHAGERYEQFF.

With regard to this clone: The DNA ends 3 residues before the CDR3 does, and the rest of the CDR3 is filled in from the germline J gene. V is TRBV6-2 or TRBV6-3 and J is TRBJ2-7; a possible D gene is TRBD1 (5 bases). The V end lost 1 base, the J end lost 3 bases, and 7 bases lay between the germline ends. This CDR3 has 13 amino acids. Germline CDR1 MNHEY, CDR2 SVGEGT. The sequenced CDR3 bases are TGTGCCAGCAGTTACTGGCAGGGCTACGAG. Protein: CASSYWQGYE. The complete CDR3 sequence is CASSYWQGYEQYF.

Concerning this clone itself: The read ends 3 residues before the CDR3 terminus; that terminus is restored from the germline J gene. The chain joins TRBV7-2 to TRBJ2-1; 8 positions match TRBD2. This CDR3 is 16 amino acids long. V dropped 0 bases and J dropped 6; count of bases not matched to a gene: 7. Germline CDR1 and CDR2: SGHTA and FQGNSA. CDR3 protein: CASSLAGLVLPNEQFF. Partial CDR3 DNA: TGTGCCAGCAGCTTAGCGGGACTAGTTCTACCCAATGAG.

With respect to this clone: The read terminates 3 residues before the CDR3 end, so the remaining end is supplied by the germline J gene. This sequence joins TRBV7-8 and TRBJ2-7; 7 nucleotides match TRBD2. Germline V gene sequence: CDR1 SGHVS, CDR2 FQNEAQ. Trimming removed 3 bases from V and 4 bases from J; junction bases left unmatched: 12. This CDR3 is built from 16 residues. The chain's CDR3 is CASSFAGALEPYEQYF. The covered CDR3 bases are TGTGCCAGCAGCTTCGCGGGAGCTCTCGAGCCGTACGAG.

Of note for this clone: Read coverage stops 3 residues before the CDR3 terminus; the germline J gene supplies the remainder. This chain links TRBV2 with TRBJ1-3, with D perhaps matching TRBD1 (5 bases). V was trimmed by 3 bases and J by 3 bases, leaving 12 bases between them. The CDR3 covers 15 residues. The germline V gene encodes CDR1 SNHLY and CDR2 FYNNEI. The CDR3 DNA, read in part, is TGTGCCAGCAGTGACGGGGGGTTTGGTGGAAACACC. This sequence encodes CASSDGGFGGNT. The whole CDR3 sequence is CASSDGGFGGNTIYF.

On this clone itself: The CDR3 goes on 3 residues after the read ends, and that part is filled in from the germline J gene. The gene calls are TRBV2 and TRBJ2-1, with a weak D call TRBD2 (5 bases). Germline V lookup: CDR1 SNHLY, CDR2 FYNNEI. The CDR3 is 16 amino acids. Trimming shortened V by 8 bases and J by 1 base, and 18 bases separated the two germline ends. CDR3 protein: CASPTPRTRSYNEQFF. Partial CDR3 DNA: TGTGCCAGCCCAACCCCTCGGACTCGATCCTACAATGAG.

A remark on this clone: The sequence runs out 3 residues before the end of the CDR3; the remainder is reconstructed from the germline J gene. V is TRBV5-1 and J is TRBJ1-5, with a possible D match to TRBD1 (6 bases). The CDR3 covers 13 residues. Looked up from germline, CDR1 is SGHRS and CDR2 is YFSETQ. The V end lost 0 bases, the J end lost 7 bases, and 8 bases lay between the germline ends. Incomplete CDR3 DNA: TGCGCCAGCAGCTTGGAGGGGGTGCAGCCC. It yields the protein CASSLEGVQP. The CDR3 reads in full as CASSLEGVQPQHF.

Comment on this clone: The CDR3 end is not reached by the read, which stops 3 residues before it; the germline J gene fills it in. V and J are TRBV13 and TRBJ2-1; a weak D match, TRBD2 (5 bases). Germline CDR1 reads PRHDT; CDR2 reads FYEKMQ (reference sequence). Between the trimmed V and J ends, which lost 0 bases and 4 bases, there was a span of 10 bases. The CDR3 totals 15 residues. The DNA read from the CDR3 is TGTGCCAGCAGCTTAGGTTCTAGCAGTTACAATGAG. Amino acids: CASSLGSSSYNE. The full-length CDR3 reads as CASSLGSSSYNEQFF.